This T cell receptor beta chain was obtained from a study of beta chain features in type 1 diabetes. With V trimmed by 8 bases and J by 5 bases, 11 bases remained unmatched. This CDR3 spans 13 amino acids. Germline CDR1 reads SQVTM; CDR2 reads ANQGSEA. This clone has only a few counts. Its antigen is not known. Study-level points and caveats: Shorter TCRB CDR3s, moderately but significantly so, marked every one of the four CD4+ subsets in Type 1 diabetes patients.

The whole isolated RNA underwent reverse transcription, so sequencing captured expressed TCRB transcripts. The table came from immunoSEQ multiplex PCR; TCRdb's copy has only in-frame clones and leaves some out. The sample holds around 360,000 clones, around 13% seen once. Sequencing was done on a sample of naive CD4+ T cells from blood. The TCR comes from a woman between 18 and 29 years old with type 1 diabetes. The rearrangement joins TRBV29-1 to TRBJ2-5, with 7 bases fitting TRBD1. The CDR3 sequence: CSTRDSGRETQYF. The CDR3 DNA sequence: TGCAGCACAAGGGACAGCGGAAGGGAGACCCAGTACTTC.